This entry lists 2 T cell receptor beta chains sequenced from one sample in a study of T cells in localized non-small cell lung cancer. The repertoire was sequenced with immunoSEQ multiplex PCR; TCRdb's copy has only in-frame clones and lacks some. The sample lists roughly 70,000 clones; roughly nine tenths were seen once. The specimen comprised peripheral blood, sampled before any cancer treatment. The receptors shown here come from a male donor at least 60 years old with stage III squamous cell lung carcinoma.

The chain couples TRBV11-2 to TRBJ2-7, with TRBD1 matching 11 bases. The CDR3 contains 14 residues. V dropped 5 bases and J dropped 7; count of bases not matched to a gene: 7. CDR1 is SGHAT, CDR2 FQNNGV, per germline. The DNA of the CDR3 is TGTGCCAGCAGCCTAGGACAGGGGGCGGGGGAGCAGTACGTC. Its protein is CASSLGQGAGEQYV.

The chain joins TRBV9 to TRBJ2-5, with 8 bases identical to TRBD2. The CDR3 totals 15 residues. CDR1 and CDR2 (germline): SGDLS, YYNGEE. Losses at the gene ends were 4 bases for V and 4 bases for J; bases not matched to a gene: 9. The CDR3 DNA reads TGTGCCAGCAGCTCCCCGGGGAGCGGGGGAGAGACCCAGTACTTC. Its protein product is CASSSPGSGGETQYF.